This T cell receptor beta chain emerged from a study of blood T cell repertoires in COVID-19. Only in-frame clones appear in the TCRdb table, and some are missing; sequencing was by immunoSEQ multiplex PCR. This sample has around 68,000 clones; approximately 94% occur once, and the top ten carry approximately 2.6%. The CDR3 consists of 16 residues. V lost 8 bases, J lost 4 bases, and 13 bases stayed unmatched. The germline V gene has CDR1 SNHLY and CDR2 FYNNEI. Sequencing was performed on peripheral blood. The sequence came from a man in his 70s with active COVID-19. V gene TRBV2 combines with J gene TRBJ2-5, with TRBD1 identical over 10 bases. The CDR3 sequence: CASGGEDRGGLETQYF. Written as DNA, the CDR3 is TGTGCCAGCGGAGGGGAGGACAGGGGGGGATTAGAGACCCAGTACTTC.